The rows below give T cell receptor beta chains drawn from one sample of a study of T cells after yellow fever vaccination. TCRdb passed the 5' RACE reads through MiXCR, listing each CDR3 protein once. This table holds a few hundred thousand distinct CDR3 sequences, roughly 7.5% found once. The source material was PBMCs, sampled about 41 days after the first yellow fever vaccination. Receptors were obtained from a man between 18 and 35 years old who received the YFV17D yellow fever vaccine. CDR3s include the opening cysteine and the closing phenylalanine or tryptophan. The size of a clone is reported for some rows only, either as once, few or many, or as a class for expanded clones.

CDR3 protein: CASSLGAYSSTDTQYF
CDR3 length: 16
V gene: TRBV5-1
clone size: .

CDR3 protein: CASSLLGSGGNEQFF
CDR3 length: 15
V gene: TRBV7-9
clone size: .

CDR3 protein: CASSRQGTYGYTF
CDR3 length: 13
V gene: TRBV5-1
clone size: many

CDR3 protein: CASSQGIVPRFYNSPLHF
CDR3 length: 18
V gene: TRBV4-1
clone size: .

CDR3 protein: CASSLWDGNQETQYF
CDR3 length: 15
V gene: TRBV5-6
clone size: .

CDR3 protein: CASKTSIGNEQFF
CDR3 length: 13
V gene: TRBV12-3/TRBV12-4
clone size: .

CDR3 protein: CASSARDSLYGYTF
CDR3 length: 14
V gene: TRBV9
clone size: few

CDR3 protein: CATSDGSQETQYF
CDR3 length: 13
V gene: TRBV24-1
clone size: few

CDR3 protein: CASSVGAGELFF
CDR3 length: 12
V gene: TRBV25-1
clone size: .

CDR3 protein: CASRRTGTGDTEAFF
CDR3 length: 15
V gene: TRBV19
clone size: .

CDR3 protein: CATSTPRAGEDTQYF
CDR3 length: 15
V gene: TRBV15
clone size: few

CDR3 protein: CASSSRWEDGYTF
CDR3 length: 13
V gene: TRBV7-9
clone size: few

CDR3 protein: CASSAWGRDSPLHF
CDR3 length: 14
V gene: TRBV7-9
clone size: .

CDR3 protein: CASSLRPAGGGETQYF
CDR3 length: 16
V gene: TRBV7-2
clone size: few

CDR3 protein: CCARDSASRDWETQYF
CDR3 length: 16
V gene: TRBV20-1
clone size: .

CDR3 protein: CASSSDRENTIYF
CDR3 length: 13
V gene: TRBV7-3
clone size: many

CDR3 protein: CASRQGANYGYTF
CDR3 length: 13
V gene: TRBV12-3/TRBV12-4
clone size: few

CDR3 protein: CASSFVDSHYGYTF
CDR3 length: 14
V gene: TRBV12-3/TRBV12-4
clone size: .

CDR3 protein: CASSPQPYEQYF
CDR3 length: 12
V gene: TRBV18
clone size: few

CDR3 protein: CASSDQPTGTGNEQFF
CDR3 length: 16
V gene: TRBV7-2
clone size: many

CDR3 protein: CASSRHEPGGTEAFF
CDR3 length: 15
V gene: TRBV6-2/TRBV6-3
clone size: few

CDR3 protein: CASSQYTGELFF
CDR3 length: 12
V gene: TRBV3-1
clone size: many

CDR3 protein: CASSQDGRGSYQETQYF
CDR3 length: 17
V gene: TRBV4-3
clone size: few

CDR3 protein: CASSQDGGAGANVLTF
CDR3 length: 16
V gene: TRBV4-3
clone size: few

CDR3 protein: CASSLWNRVDPARVETQYF
CDR3 length: 19
V gene: TRBV5-4
clone size: few

CDR3 protein: CASSLEWDKTEAFF
CDR3 length: 14
V gene: TRBV5-6
clone size: .

CDR3 protein: CASSPPFRQGPSYGYTF
CDR3 length: 17
V gene: TRBV18
clone size: .

CDR3 protein: CASSLGGQGSVQYF
CDR3 length: 14
V gene: TRBV5-1
clone size: many

CDR3 protein: CASSLFTPPSSPLHF
CDR3 length: 15
V gene: TRBV7-8
clone size: many

CDR3 protein: CASSLGQGLNQPQHF
CDR3 length: 15
V gene: TRBV6-9
clone size: .

CDR3 protein: CASSNSGAPQETQYF
CDR3 length: 15
V gene: TRBV5-1
clone size: .

CDR3 protein: CASSSRGSRGPTDTQYF
CDR3 length: 17
V gene: TRBV19
clone size: few

CDR3 protein: CTSSPGRGSASYTF
CDR3 length: 14
V gene: TRBV1
clone size: few

CDR3 protein: CASSQYSGGPTDTQYF
CDR3 length: 16
V gene: TRBV4-2
clone size: .

CDR3 protein: CASSLGGWSYNSPLHF
CDR3 length: 16
V gene: TRBV5-4
clone size: .

CDR3 protein: CASSQELAGFYEQYF
CDR3 length: 15
V gene: TRBV4-2
clone size: .

CDR3 protein: CASSQVGRDAEQFF
CDR3 length: 14
V gene: TRBV4-2
clone size: few

CDR3 protein: CASSQEGSNWTGELFF
CDR3 length: 16
V gene: TRBV23-1
clone size: .

CDR3 protein: CAISESVTGNYGYTF
CDR3 length: 15
V gene: TRBV10-3
clone size: few

CDR3 protein: CAIRGQGWHTEAFF
CDR3 length: 14
V gene: TRBV10-3
clone size: few